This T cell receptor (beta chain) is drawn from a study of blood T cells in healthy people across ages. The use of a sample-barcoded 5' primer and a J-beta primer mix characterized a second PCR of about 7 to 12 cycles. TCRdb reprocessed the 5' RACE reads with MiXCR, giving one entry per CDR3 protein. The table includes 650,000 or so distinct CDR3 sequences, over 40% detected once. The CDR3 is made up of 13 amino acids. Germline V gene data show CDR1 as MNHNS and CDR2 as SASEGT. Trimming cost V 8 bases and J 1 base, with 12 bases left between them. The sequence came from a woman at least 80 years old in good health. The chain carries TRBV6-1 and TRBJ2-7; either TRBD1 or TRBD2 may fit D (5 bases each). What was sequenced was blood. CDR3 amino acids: CASRDPSSYEQYF. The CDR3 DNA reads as TGTGCCAGCCGGGACCCCTCTTCCTACGAGCAGTACTTC.